This T cell receptor (beta chain) was identified during a study of T cell responses to AZD1222 COVID-19 vaccine. Overall study results and limits: Reportedly, nearly half the spike-specific TCRs target unmutated variant regions. When two AZD1222 doses had been given, Spike-specific TCR breadth and depth rose. Clonal diversity was possibly underestimated; the donors were predominantly white British and more often female.

TCRdb's copy holds only in-frame clones and misses some; the assay was immunoSEQ multiplex PCR. The repertoire consists of roughly 150,000 clones, with about 90% occurring once and the leading ten covering 3.5% to 4%. The CDR3 contains 15 residues. After removal of 6 bases from V and 5 bases from J, the junction contained 6 bases not matched to a gene. Germline V gene sequence: CDR1 MNHEY, CDR2 SVGAGI. For this clone: The antigen is undetermined.

V usage is TRBV6-5 and J usage is TRBJ1-6; 8 bases fit TRBD1. The source of this sequence is an adult who received the AZD1222 COVID-19 vaccine. Material: peripheral blood, obtained 28 days after the second AZD1222 dose. The CDR3 protein is CASRVPGGDNSPLHF. The CDR3 nucleotides are TGTGCCAGCAGGGTACCAGGGGGCGATAATTCACCCCTCCACTTT.